The next 24 T cell receptor beta chains were all read from a single sample in a study of blood T cell repertoires in COVID-19. Generated by immunoSEQ multiplex PCR, the TCRdb table keeps only in-frame clones and is missing some. The table includes about 69,000 clones, nearly 80% detected once. The sequencing input was peripheral blood. The receptors originated from a human donor in a cohort sampled during active COVID-19.

The chain employs TRBV5-6 and TRBJ2-2; D is possibly TRBD1 (6 bases). The CDR3 is 15 residues long. Trimming stripped 1 base from V and 1 base from J, with 8 bases between. Germline CDR1 SGHDT, CDR2 YYEEEE. The CDR3 nucleotides read TGTGCCAGCAGCTTGCCGGACAGGAACACCGGGGAGCTGTTTTTT. It yields the protein CASSLPDRNTGELFF.

The rearrangement uses TRBV24-1 and TRBJ2-7, with 9 nucleotides matching TRBD1. In germline, CDR1 is KGHDR, CDR2 SFDVKD. V was clipped by 7 bases and J by 6 bases; unmatched bases: 18. CDR3 length: 17 residues. CDR3 sequence: CATSDTPGTGIISEQYF. CDR3 coding DNA: TGTGCCACCAGCGACACTCCCGGGACAGGGATAATCTCCGAGCAGTACTTC.

The chain couples TRBV5-1 to TRBJ2-2, with a tentative D call TRBD1 (6 bases). Germline-derived CDR1 and CDR2 are SGHRS and YFSETQ. This CDR3 contains 16 residues. V was shortened by 3 bases and J by 1 base, with 13 bases between the two germline ends. The CDR3 protein is CASSSGQILNTGELFF. The CDR3 nucleotides read TGCGCCAGCAGCTCAGGACAGATTCTGAACACCGGGGAGCTGTTTTTT.

CDR3 loop: CAISSGLAAYEQYF. CDR3 nucleotides: TGTGCCATCAGCTCAGGACTAGCGGCCTACGAGCAGTACTTC. The gene calls are TRBV10-3 and TRBJ2-7; 10 positions match TRBD2. The CDR3 extends over 14 amino acids. Germline CDR1 ENHRY, CDR2 SYGVKD. Germline trimming cut 6 bases from V and 2 bases from J; bases unmatched to any gene: 4.

The chain has TRBV5-4 and TRBJ2-1, with 8 bases matching TRBD1. V lost 4 bases, J lost 7 bases, and 10 bases stayed unmatched. Per germline, CDR1 SGHNT and CDR2 YYREEE (reference sequence). The CDR3 has 15 residues. The CDR3 nucleotides are TGTGCCAGCAGCCCCCGGACAGGGACCAGGAATGAGCAGTTCTTC. It codes for CASSPRTGTRNEQFF.

This rearrangement joins TRBV6-5 to TRBJ2-3; TRBD1 agrees at 11 bases. Looked up from germline, CDR1 is MNHEY and CDR2 is SVGAGI. CDR3 length: 15 amino acids. Unmatched junction bases numbered 8, after V lost 6 bases and J lost 6 bases. The CDR3 DNA sequence: TGTGCCAGCAGCAATCCGGGACAGGGGGGGGATACGCAGTATTTT. Protein: CASSNPGQGGDTQYF.

The genes are TRBV5-6 and TRBJ2-7; the D gene is possibly TRBD1 (6 bases). The germline V gene has CDR1 SGHDT and CDR2 YYEEEE. V was pared by 4 bases and J by 2 bases, with 19 bases between. This CDR3 is 16 amino acids long. CDR3 in DNA: TGTGCCAGCAGCCCCTGGGGGCGGACGGAAGCCTACGAGCAGTACTTC. This codes for CASSPWGRTEAYEQYF. The variable domain in full, with the rest retrieved from reference TRBV5-6 and TRBJ2-7, is DAGVTQSPTHLIKTRGQQVTLRCSPKSGHDTVSWYQQALGQGPQFIFQYYEEEERQRGNFPDRFSGHQFPNYSSELNVNALLLGDSALYLCASSPWGRTEAYEQYFGPGTRLTVT.

This rearrangement joins TRBV5-1 to TRBJ2-5, with 11 bases matching TRBD1. From germline, CDR1 is SGHRS and CDR2 YFSETQ. CDR3 length: 15 residues. Trimming at V came to 5 bases and at J to 3 bases, leaving 6 bases not matched to a gene. CDR3: CASSQGTGGEETQYF. The CDR3 DNA is TGCGCCAGCAGTCAAGGGACAGGGGGAGAAGAGACCCAGTACTTC. The full variable domain, with the rest looked up from reference TRBV5-1 and TRBJ2-5, is KAGVTQTPRYLIKTRGQQVTLSCSPISGHRSVSWYQQTPGQGLQFLFEYFSETQRNKGNFPGRFSGRQFSNSRSEMNVSTLELGDSALYLCASSQGTGGEETQYFGPGTRLLVL.

This sequence joins TRBV28 and TRBJ1-3, with no clear D. V lost 7 bases, J lost 0 bases, and 19 bases lay in between. CDR3 length equals 17 residues. Germline values: CDR1 MDHEN, CDR2 SYDVKM. CDR3 DNA: TGTGCCAGCATCCCACACGCAGAGGAAGGCTCTGGAAACACCATATATTTT. It codes for CASIPHAEEGSGNTIYF.

This chain connects TRBV28 to TRBJ2-2; tentative D call: TRBD1 (6 bases). The CDR3 spans 14 residues. The germline V gene has CDR1 MDHEN and CDR2 SYDVKM. V dropped 7 bases and J dropped 0 bases, with 9 bases sitting between them. CDR3 bases: TGTGCCAGCATGACAGGCACGAACACCGGGGAGCTGTTTTTT. Protein product: CASMTGTNTGELFF.

The rearrangement joins TRBV18 to TRBJ1-2; 7 nucleotides align to TRBD1. Germline CDR1 reads KGHSH; CDR2 reads LQKENI. The CDR3 has 13 residues. The trim removed 2 bases at V and 5 bases at J, leaving 2 bases unmatched. This CDR3 is CASSPGTEYGYTF. Written as DNA, the CDR3 is TGTGCCAGCTCACCAGGGACAGAGTATGGCTACACCTTC. Using reference TRBV18 and TRBJ1-2 for the parts outside the CDR3, the full variable domain is NAGVMQNPRHLVRRRGQEARLRCSPMKGHSHVYWYRQLPEEGLKFMVYLQKENIIDESGMPKERFSAEFPKEGPSILRIQQVVRGDSAAYFCASSPGTEYGYTFGSGTRLTVV.

The V and J genes are TRBV7-2 and TRBJ2-6; tentative D call: TRBD2 (6 bases). The CDR3 covers 15 residues. Germline V gene data show CDR1 as SGHTA and CDR2 as FQGNSA. V lost 5 bases and J lost 4, with 12 bases in between. The CDR3 region is CASSPGGSGANVLTF. In nucleotides, the CDR3 is TGTGCCAGCAGCCCTGGGGGGTCCGGGGCCAACGTCCTGACTTTC. The variable domain in full, completed from reference TRBV7-2 and TRBJ2-6, reads GAGVSQSPSNKVTEKGKDVELRCDPISGHTALYWYRQSLGQGLEFLIYFQGNSAPDKSGLPSDRFSAERTGGSVSTLTIQRTQQEDSAVYLCASSPGGSGANVLTFGAGSRLTVL.

The chain combines TRBV10-1 with TRBJ2-5; D is perhaps TRBD2 (6 bases). The CDR3 spans 15 residues. V was shortened by 1 base and J by 2 bases, with 11 bases between the two germline ends. From germline, CDR1 is WNHNN and CDR2 SYGVQD (reference sequence). The CDR3 DNA reads TGCGCCAGCAGTGAGTGGCCTGGGAGGCAAGAGACCCAGTACTTC. It translates to CASSEWPGRQETQYF.

This clone was seen at least ten times. The chain combines TRBV27 with TRBJ1-5; 10 nucleotides align to TRBD1. Trimming removed 6 bases from V and 2 bases from J; junction bases left unmatched: 7. Germline V gene data show CDR1 as MNHEY and CDR2 as SMNVEV (reference sequence). CDR3 length: 16 residues. The CDR3: CASRRQGASGNQPQHF. CDR3 nucleotide sequence: TGTGCCAGCAGGAGACAGGGGGCGAGTGGCAATCAGCCCCAGCATTTT.

The genes are TRBV7-9 and TRBJ1-5; TRBD1 aligns across 8 bases. This CDR3 region has 13 residues. Trimming took 8 bases from V and 1 from J; bases not matched to a gene: 1. CDR1 SEHNR and CDR2 FQNEAQ come from the germline V gene (reference sequence). CDR3 in amino acids: CASGQGSNQPQHF. In DNA, the CDR3 is TGTGCCAGCGGACAGGGAAGCAATCAGCCCCAGCATTTT.

This chain joins TRBV10-2 and TRBJ2-3; 7 nucleotides align to TRBD2. The germline gives CDR1 WSHSY, CDR2 SAAADI. The CDR3 consists of 12 residues. Germline trimming cut 8 bases from V and 10 bases from J; bases unmatched to any gene: 9. In DNA form, the CDR3 reads TGCGCCAGCCGGGACTACTCATTCGCGCAGTATTTT. It encodes CASRDYSFAQYF.

The rearrangement links TRBV28 to TRBJ1-2; D is possibly TRBD1 (5 bases). CDR1 and CDR2 (germline): MDHEN, SYDVKM. The CDR3 has 15 amino acids. The V end lost 1 base, the J end lost 7 bases, and 16 bases lay between the germline ends. CDR3 in amino acids: CASSLSSGAGSGYTF. For the CDR3, the DNA is TGTGCCAGCAGTTTATCGAGCGGGGCCGGGAGTGGCTACACCTTC.

The chain links TRBV5-1 to TRBJ1-4; D is perhaps TRBD1 (5 bases). Deletions cut 3 bases from V and 10 bases from J, with 19 bases between. Germline CDR1 is SGHRS and CDR2 is YFSETQ. The CDR3 covers 15 residues. CDR3 sequence reads: CASSSGSPTTGKLFF. The CDR3 DNA reads TGCGCCAGCAGCTCTGGATCCCCTACCACAGGAAAACTGTTTTTT. Full variable domain (rest looked up from reference TRBV5-1 and TRBJ1-4): KAGVTQTPRYLIKTRGQQVTLSCSPISGHRSVSWYQQTPGQGLQFLFEYFSETQRNKGNFPGRFSGRQFSNSRSEMNVSTLELGDSALYLCASSSGSPTTGKLFFGSGTQLSVL.

This chain joins TRBV7-2 and TRBJ1-4; TRBD1 aligns across 10 bases. The CDR3 has 16 residues. Per the germline V gene, CDR1 is SGHTA and CDR2 is FQGNSA. The J segment lost 8 bases and the V segment lost 3 bases, leaving 9 bases of the junction unmatched. CDR3 sequence reads: CASSFGGGQGKEKLFF. CDR3 sequence (DNA): TGTGCCAGCAGCTTTGGGGGGGGACAGGGGAAAGAAAAACTGTTTTTT.

The chain employs TRBV28 and TRBJ1-5; 8 bases are a match to TRBD1. Germline V CDR1 and CDR2: MDHEN, SYDVKM. CDR3 length: 14 residues. With 7 bases clipped from V and 5 bases from J, the junction kept 7 bases outside the gene matches. CDR3 residues: CASTPGTGYQPQHF. The CDR3 region has the DNA TGTGCCAGCACCCCTGGGACAGGCTATCAGCCCCAGCATTTT.

The J gene is TRBJ2-3, the V gene TRBV18; TRBD1 aligns across 9 bases. The CDR3 runs 17 residues. V trimming: 1 base; J trimming: 0 bases; junction bases outside the gene matches: 5. CDR1 and CDR2 (germline): KGHSH, LQKENI. The CDR3 coding sequence is TGTGCCAGCTCACCACGGGGGACAGGGTCTAGCACAGATACGCAGTATTTT. Translated: CASSPRGTGSSTDTQYF.

The chain links TRBV27 to TRBJ2-3; 11 bases agree with TRBD2. Germline CDR1 reads MNHEY; CDR2 reads SMNVEV (reference sequence). Trimming at V came to 0 bases and at J to 4 bases, leaving 3 bases not matched to a gene. The CDR3 covers 16 residues. The DNA for the CDR3 is TGTGCCAGCAGTTTATCTAGCGGGAGGGTATCAGATACGCAGTATTTT. This translates into CASSLSSGRVSDTQYF.

The rearrangement joins TRBV6-1 to TRBJ1-4, with TRBD1 as a possible D gene (6 bases). V dropped 1 base and J dropped 8 bases, with 17 bases sitting between them. Germline V gives CDR1 MNHNS, CDR2 SASEGT. This CDR3 is built from 16 residues. The CDR3 reads CASSEGGARGGEKLFF. The CDR3 DNA follows: TGTGCCAGCAGTGAAGGAGGGGCCCGGGGGGGCGAAAAACTGTTTTTT.

V gene TRBV10-2 combines with J gene TRBJ2-5, with D possibly being TRBD2 (6 bases). The CDR3 length is 13 residues. Between the trimmed V and J ends, which lost 3 bases and 5 bases, there was a span of 10 bases. The V gene's germline CDR1 is WSHSY and CDR2 SAAADI. CDR3 amino acids: CASSEQAGETQYF. The CDR3 nucleotides are TGCGCCAGCAGTGAACAGGCGGGGGAGACCCAGTACTTC.